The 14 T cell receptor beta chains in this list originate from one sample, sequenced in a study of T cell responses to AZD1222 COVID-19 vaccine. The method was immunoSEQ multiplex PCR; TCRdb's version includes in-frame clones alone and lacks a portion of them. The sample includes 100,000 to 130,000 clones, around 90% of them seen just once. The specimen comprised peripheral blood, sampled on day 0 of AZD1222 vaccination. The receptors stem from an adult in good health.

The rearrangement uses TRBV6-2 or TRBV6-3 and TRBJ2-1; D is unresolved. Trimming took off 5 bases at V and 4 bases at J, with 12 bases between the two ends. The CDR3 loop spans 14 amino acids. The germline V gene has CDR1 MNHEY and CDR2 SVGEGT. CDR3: CASSPRRWYNEQFF. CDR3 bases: TGTGCCAGCAGTCCCCGGCGTTGGTACAATGAGCAGTTCTTC.

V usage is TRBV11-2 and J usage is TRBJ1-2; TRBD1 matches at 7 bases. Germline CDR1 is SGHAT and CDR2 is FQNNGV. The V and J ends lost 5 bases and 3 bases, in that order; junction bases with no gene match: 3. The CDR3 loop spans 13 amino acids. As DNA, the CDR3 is TGTGCCAGCAGCGATGGACAGGACTATGGCTACACCTTC. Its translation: CASSDGQDYGYTF.

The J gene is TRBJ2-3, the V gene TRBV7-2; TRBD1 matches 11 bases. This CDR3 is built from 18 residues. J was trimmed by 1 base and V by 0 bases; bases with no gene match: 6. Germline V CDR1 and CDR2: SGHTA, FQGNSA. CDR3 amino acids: CASSLAGPGQGGTDTQYF. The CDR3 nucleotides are TGTGCCAGCAGCTTAGCCGGGCCGGGACAGGGGGGCACAGATACGCAGTATTTT.

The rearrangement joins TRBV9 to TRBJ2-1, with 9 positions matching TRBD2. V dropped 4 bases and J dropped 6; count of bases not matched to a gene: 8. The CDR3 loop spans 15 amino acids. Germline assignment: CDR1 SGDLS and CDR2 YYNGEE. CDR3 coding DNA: TGTGCCAGCAGCTTGGGGACTAGCCCCGTCAATGAGCAGTTCTTC. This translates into CASSLGTSPVNEQFF. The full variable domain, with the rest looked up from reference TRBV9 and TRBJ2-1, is DSGVTQTPKHLITATGQRVTLRCSPRSGDLSVYWYQQSLDQGLQFLIQYYNGEERAKGNILERFSAQQFPDLHSELNLSSLELGDSALYFCASSLGTSPVNEQFFGPGTRLTVL.

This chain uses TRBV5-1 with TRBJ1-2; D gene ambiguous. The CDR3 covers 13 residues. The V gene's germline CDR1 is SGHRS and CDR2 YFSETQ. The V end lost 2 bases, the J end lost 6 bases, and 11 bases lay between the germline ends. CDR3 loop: CASSFWQINGYTF. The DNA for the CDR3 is TGCGCCAGCAGCTTCTGGCAGATTAATGGCTACACCTTC.

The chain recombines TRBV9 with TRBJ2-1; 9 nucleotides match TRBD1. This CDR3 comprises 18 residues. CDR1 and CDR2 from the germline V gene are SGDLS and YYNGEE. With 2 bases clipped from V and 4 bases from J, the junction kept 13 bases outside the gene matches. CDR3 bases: TGTGCCAGCAGCGTTTCGATAGGGACAGGGATCGGGTACAATGAGCAGTTCTTC. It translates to CASSVSIGTGIGYNEQFF.

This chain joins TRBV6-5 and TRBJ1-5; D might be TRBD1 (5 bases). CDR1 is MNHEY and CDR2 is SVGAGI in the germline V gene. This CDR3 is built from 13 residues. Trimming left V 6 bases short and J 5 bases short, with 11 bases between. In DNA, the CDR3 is TGTGCCAGCAGATCGGGGCGGGATCAGCCCCAGCATTTT. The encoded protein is CASRSGRDQPQHF.

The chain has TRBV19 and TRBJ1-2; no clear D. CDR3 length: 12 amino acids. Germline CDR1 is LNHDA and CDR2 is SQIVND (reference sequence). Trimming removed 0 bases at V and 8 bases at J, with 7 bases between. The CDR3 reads CASSIDRIGYTF. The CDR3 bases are TGTGCCAGTAGTATAGACAGGATCGGCTACACCTTC.

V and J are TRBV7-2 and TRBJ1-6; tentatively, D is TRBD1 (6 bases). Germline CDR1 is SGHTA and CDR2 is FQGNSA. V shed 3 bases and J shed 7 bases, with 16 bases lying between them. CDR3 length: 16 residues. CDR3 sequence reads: CASSFSGTQGNSPLHF. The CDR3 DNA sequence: TGTGCCAGCAGCTTTAGCGGAACACAGGGAAATTCACCCCTCCACTTT.

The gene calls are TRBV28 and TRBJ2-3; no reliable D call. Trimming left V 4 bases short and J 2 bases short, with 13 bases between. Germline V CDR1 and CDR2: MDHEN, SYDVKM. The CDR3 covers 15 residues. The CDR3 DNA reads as TGTGCCAGCAGTTGGTCCCCGAGAATCACAGATACGCAGTATTTT. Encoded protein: CASSWSPRITDTQYF.

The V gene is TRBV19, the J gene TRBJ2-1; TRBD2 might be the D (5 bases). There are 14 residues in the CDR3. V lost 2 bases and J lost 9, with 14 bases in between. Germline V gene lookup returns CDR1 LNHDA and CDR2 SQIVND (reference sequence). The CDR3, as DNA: TGTGCCAGTAGTATAATCTTGAGCGGTTCTGAGCAGTTCTTC. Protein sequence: CASSIILSGSEQFF.

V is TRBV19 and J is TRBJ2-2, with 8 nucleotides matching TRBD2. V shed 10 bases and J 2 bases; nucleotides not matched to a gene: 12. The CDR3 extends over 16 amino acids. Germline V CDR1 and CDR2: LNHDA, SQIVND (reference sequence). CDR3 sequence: CATREVSGSNTGELFF. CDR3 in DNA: TGTGCCACCCGTGAAGTCAGCGGGAGTAACACCGGGGAGCTGTTTTTT.

The CDR3 spells CASTLTSGAFTGELFF. CDR3 DNA sequence: TGTGCCAGCACCTTAACTAGCGGGGCTTTTACCGGGGAGCTGTTTTTT. V gene TRBV2 combines with J gene TRBJ2-2; TRBD2 agrees at 10 bases. The germline V gene encodes CDR1 SNHLY and CDR2 FYNNEI. The CDR3 length is 16 residues. After removal of 7 bases from V and 5 bases from J, the junction contained 10 bases not matched to a gene. The full variable domain, in which reference TRBV2 and TRBJ2-2 provide the parts outside the CDR3, is EPEVTQTPSHQVTQMGQEVILRCVPISNHLYFYWYRQILGQKVEFLVSFYNNEISEKSEIFDDQFSVERPDGSNFTLKIRSTKLEDSAMYFCASTLTSGAFTGELFFGEGSRLTVL.

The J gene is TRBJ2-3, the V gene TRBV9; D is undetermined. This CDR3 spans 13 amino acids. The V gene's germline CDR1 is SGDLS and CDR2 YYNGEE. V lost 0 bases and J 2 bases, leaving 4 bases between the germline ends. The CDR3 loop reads CASSVGATDTQYF. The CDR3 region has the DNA TGTGCCAGCAGCGTAGGAGCCACAGATACGCAGTATTTT. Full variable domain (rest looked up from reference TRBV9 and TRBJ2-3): DSGVTQTPKHLITATGQRVTLRCSPRSGDLSVYWYQQSLDQGLQFLIQYYNGEERAKGNILERFSAQQFPDLHSELNLSSLELGDSALYFCASSVGATDTQYFGPGTRLTVL.